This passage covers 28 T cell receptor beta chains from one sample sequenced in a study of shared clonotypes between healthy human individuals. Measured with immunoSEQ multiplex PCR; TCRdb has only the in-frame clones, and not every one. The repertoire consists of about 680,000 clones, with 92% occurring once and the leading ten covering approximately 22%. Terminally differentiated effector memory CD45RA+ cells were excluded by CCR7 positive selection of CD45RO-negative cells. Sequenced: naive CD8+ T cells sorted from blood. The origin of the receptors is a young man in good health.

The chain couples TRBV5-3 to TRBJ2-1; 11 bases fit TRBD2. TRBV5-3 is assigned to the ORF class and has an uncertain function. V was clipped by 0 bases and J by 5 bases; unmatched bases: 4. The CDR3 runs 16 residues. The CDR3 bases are TGTGCCAGAAGCTTGGAGCTAGCGGGAGGCGACAATGAGCAGTTCTTC. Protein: CARSLELAGGDNEQFF.

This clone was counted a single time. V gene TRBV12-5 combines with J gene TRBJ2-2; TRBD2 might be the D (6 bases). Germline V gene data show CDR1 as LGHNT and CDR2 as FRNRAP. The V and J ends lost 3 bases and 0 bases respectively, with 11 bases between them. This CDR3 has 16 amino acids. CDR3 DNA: TGTGCTAGTGGTTTTGCGGGACTGCCGAACACCGGGGAGCTGTTTTTT. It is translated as CASGFAGLPNTGELFF.

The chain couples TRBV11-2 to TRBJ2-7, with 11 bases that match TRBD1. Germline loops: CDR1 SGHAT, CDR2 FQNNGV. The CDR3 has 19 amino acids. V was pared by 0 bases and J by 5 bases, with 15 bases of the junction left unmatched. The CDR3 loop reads CASSLDASGQGVTGDEQYF. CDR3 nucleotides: TGTGCCAGCAGCTTAGACGCCTCGGGACAGGGGGTGACGGGAGACGAGCAGTACTTC.

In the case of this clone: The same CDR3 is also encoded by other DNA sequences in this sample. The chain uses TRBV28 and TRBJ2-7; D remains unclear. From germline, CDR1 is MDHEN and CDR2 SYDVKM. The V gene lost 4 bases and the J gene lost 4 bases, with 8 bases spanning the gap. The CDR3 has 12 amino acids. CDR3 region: CASSSTSYEQYF. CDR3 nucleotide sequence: TGTGCCAGCAGTTCGACATCGTACGAGCAGTACTTC.

CDR3 DNA: TGCGCCAGCAGCCAAGATTCGAGGGAACGCTTCTACGAGCAGTACTTC. This gives the protein CASSQDSRERFYEQYF. The rearrangement joins TRBV4-1 to TRBJ2-7, with TRBD2 as a possible D gene (5 bases). In germline, CDR1 is MGHRA, CDR2 YSYEKL. Trimming shortened V by 0 bases and J by 3 bases, and 15 bases separated the two germline ends. This CDR3 spans 16 amino acids.

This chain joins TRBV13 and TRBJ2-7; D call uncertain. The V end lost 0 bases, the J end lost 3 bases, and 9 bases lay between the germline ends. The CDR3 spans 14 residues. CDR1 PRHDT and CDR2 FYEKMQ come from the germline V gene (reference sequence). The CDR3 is CASSLGAANYEQYF. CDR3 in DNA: TGTGCCAGCAGCTTAGGGGCCGCAAACTACGAGCAGTACTTC. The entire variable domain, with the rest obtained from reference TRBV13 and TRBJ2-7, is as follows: AAGVIQSPRHLIKEKRETATLKCYPIPRHDTVYWYQQGPGQDPQFLISFYEKMQSDKGSIPDRFSAQQFSDYHSELNMSSLELGDSALYFCASSLGAANYEQYFGPGTRLTVT.

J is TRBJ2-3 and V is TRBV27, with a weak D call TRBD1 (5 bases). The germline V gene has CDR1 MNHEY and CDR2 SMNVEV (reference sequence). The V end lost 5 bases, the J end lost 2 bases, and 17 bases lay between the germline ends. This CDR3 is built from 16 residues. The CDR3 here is CASSPNRQTHTDTQYF. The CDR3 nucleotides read TGTGCCAGCAGTCCTAACAGACAGACCCACACAGATACGCAGTATTTT.

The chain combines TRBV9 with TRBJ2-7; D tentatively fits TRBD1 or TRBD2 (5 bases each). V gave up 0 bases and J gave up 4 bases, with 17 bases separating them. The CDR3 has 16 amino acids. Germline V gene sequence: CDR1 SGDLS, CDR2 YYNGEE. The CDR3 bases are TGTGCCAGCAGCGTAGCGATCGGGGATGGGGGTTACGAGCAGTACTTC. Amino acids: CASSVAIGDGGYEQYF.

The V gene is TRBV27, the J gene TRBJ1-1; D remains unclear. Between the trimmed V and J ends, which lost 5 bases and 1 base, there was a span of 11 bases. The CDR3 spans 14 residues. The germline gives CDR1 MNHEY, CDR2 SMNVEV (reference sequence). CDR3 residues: CASSAWAQNTEAFF. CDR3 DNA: TGTGCCAGCAGTGCCTGGGCCCAGAACACTGAAGCTTTCTTT.

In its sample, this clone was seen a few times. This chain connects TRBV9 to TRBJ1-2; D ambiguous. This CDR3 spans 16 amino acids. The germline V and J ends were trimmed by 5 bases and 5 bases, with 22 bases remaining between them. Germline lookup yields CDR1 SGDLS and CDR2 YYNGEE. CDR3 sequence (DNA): TGTGCCAGCAGGGCGCTGGCAGAGGGCCCGGTTTATGGCTACACCTTC. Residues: CASRALAEGPVYGYTF. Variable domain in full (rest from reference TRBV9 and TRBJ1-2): DSGVTQTPKHLITATGQRVTLRCSPRSGDLSVYWYQQSLDQGLQFLIQYYNGEERAKGNILERFSAQQFPDLHSELNLSSLELGDSALYFCASRALAEGPVYGYTFGSGTRLTVV.

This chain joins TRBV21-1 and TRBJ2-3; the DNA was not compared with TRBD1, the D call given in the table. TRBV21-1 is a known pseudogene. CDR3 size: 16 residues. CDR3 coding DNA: TGTGCCAGCAGCAAACGGTCTAGGGGTTGGGCAGATACGCAGTATTTT. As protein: CASSKRSRGWADTQYF.

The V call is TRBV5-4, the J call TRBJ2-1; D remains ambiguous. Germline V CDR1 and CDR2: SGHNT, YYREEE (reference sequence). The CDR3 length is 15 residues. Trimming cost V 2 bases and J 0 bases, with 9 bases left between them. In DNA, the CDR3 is TGTGCCAGCAGCTTAGGGCCGAGCTCCTACAATGAGCAGTTCTTC. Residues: CASSLGPSSYNEQFF. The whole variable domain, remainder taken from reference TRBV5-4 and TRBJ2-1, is ETGVTQSPTHLIKTRGQQVTLRCSSQSGHNTVSWYQQALGQGPQFIFQYYREEENGRGNFPPRFSGLQFPNYSSELNVNALELDDSALYLCASSLGPSSYNEQFFGPGTRLTVL.

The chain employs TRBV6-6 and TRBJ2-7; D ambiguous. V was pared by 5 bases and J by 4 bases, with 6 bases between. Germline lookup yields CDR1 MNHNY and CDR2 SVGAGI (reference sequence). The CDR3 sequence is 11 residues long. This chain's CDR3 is CASSPAYEQYF. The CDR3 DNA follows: TGTGCCAGCAGTCCCGCTTACGAGCAGTACTTC.

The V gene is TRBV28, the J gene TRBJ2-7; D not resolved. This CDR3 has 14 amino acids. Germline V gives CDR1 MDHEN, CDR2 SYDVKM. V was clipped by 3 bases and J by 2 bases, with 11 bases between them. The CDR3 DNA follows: TGTGCCAGCAGTTTTCCTGAGTCTACCTACGAGCAGTACTTC. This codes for CASSFPESTYEQYF. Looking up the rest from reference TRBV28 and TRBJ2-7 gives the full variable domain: DVKVTQSSRYLVKRTGEKVFLECVQDMDHENMFWYRQDPGLGLRLIYFSYDVKMKEKGDIPEGYSVSREKKERFSLILESASTNQTSMYLCASSFPESTYEQYFGPGTRLTVT.

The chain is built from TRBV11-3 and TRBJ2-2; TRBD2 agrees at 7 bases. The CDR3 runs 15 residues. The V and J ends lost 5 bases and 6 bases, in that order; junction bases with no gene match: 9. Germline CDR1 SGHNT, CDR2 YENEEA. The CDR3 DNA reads TGTGCCAGCAGCCTGAGCGGGGCCGGGCCCGGGGAGCTGTTTTTT. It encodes CASSLSGAGPGELFF.

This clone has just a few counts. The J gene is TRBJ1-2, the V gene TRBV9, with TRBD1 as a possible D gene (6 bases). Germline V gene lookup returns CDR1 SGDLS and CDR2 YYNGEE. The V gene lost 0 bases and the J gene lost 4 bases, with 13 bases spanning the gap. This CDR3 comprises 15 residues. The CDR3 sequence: CASSVDQGHTYGYTF. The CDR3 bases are TGTGCCAGCAGCGTAGATCAGGGGCATACCTATGGCTACACCTTC.

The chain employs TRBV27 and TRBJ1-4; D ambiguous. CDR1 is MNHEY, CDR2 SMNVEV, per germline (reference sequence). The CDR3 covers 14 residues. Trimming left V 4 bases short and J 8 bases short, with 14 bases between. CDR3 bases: TGTGCCAGCAGTTGGGGTGCAGCGGGGGAAAAACTGTTTTTT. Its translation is CASSWGAAGEKLFF. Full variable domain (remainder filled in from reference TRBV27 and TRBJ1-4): EAQVTQNPRYLITVTGKKLTVTCSQNMNHEYMSWYRQDPGLGLRQIYYSMNVEVTDKGDVPEGYKVSRKEKRNFPLILESPSPNQTSLYFCASSWGAAGEKLFFGSGTQLSVL.

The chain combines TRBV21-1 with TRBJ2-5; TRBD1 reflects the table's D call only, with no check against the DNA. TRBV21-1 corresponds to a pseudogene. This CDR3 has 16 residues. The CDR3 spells CASSKGLPPGQETQYF. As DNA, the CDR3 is TGTGCCAGCAGCAAGGGTCTCCCACCAGGGCAAGAGACCCAGTACTTC.

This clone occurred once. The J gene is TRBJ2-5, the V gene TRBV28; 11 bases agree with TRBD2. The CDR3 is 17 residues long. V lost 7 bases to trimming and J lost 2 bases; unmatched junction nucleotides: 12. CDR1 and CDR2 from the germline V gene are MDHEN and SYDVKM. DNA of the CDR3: TGTGCCAGCAACTTAGCGGGAGGGCACACAATACAAGAGACCCAGTACTTC. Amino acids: CASNLAGGHTIQETQYF.

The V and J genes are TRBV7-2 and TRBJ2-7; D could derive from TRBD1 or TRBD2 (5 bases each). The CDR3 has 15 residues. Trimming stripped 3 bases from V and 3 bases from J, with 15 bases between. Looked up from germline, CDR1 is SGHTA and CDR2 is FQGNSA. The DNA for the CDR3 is TGTGCCAGCAGCTTTAGCTTGGGACCTCACTACGAGCAGTACTTC. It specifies CASSFSLGPHYEQYF.

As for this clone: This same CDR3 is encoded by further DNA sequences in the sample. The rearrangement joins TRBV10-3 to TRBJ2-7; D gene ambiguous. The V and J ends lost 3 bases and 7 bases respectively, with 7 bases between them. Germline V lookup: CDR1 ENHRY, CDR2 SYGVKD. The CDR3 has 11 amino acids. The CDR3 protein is CAISDGREQYF. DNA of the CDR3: TGTGCCATCAGTGACGGGCGAGAGCAGTACTTC.

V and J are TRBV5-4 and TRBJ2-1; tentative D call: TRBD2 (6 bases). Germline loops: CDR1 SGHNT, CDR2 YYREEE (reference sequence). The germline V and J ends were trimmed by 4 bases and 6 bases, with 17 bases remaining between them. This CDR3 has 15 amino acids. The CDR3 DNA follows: TGTGCCAGCAGCCTCGAGGAGGGGCTTTTCAATGAGCAGTTCTTC. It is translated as CASSLEEGLFNEQFF.

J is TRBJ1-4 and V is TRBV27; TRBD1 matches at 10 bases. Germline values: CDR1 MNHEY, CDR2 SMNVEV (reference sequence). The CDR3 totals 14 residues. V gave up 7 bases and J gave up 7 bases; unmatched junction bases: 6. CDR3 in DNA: TGTGCCAGCAAGACGACAGGGGGCGTTGAAAAACTGTTTTTT. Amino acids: CASKTTGGVEKLFF.

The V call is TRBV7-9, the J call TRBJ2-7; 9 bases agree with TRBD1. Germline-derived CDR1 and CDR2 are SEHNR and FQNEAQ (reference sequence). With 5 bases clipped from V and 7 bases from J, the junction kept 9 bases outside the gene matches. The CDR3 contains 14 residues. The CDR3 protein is CASSLTGGLDEQYF. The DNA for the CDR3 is TGTGCCAGCAGCCTGACAGGGGGATTGGATGAGCAGTACTTC.

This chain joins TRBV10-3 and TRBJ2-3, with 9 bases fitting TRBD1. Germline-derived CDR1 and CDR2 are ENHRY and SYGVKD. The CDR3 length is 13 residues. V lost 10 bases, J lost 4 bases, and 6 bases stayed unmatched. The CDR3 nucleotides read TGTGCCACTAAAGGACAGGGGTCAGATACGCAGTATTTT. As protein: CATKGQGSDTQYF.

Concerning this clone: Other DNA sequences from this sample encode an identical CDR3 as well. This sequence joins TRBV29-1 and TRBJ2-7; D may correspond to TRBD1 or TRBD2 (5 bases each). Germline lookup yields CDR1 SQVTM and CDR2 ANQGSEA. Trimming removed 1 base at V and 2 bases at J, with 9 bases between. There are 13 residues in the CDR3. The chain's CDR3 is CSVEGRGAYEQYF. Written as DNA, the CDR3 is TGCAGCGTTGAAGGGCGAGGGGCCTACGAGCAGTACTTC.

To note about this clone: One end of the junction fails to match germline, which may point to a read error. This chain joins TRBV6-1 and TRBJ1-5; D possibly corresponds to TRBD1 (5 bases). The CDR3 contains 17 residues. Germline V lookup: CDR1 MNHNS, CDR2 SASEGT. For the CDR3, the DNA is TGTCCCAGCAGTGAAGCGTCTGGCCAGGGAGGATATCAGCCCCAGCATTTT. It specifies CPSSEASGQGGYQPQHF.

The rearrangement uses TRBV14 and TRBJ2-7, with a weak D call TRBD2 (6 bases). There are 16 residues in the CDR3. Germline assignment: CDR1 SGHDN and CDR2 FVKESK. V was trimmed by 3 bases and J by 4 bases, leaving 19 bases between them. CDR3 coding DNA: TGTGCCAGCAGCCAGGCCGGGACTCTCAGACAATACGAGCAGTACTTC. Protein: CASSQAGTLRQYEQYF.